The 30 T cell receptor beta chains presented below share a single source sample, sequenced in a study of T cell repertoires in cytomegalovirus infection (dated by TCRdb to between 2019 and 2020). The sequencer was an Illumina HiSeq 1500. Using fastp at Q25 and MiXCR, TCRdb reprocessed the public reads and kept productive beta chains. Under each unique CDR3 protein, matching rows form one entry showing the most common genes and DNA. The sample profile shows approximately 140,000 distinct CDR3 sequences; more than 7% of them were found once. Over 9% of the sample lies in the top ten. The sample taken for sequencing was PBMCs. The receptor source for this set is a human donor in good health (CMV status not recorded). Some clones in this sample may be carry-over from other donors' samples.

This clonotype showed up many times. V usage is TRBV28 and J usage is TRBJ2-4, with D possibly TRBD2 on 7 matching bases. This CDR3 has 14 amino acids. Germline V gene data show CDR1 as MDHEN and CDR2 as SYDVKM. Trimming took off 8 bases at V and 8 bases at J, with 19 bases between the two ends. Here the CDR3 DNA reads TGTGCCAGCTGTCCCATCGGCGGGGGCTACATTCAGTACTTC. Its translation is CASCPIGGGYIQYF.

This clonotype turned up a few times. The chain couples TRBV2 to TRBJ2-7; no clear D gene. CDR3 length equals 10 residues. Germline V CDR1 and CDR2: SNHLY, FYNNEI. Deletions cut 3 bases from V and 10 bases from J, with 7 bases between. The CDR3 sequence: CASSDRGQYF. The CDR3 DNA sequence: TGTGCCAGCAGTGATCGCGGACAGTACTTC.

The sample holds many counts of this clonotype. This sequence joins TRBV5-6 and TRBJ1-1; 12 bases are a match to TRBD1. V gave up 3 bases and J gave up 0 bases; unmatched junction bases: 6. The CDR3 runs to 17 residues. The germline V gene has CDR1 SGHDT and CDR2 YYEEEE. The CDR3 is CASSSWDRGLLNTEAFF. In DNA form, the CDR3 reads TGTGCCAGCAGCTCCTGGGACAGGGGGCTGCTGAACACTGAAGCTTTCTTT.

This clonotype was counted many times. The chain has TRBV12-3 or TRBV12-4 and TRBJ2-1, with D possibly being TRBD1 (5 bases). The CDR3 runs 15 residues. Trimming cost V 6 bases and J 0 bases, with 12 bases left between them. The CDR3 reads CASSRRQFSYNEQFF. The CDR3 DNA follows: TGTGCCAGCAGCCGTAGACAGTTCTCCTACAATGAGCAGTTCTTC.

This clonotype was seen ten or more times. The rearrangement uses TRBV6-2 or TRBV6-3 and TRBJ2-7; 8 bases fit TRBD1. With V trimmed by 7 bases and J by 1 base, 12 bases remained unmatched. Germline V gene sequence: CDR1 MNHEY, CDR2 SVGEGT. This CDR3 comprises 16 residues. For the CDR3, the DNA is TGTGCCAGCACTGAAGGACAGGGACGTCAGTCCTACGAGCAGTACTTC. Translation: CASTEGQGRQSYEQYF.

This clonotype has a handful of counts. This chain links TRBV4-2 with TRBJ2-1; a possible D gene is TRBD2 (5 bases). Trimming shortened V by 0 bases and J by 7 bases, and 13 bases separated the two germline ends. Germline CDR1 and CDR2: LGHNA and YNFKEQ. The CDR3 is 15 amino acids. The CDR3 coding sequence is TGTGCCAGCAGCCAAGATCTGGGCGGGTTTAATGAGCAGTTCTTC. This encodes CASSQDLGGFNEQFF.

CDR3 protein: CASSLSGANYNEQFF. Here the CDR3 DNA reads TGTGCCAGCAGTTTATCCGGGGCCAACTACAATGAGCAGTTCTTC. The chain couples TRBV28 to TRBJ2-1; perhaps D is TRBD1 or TRBD2 (5 bases each). The length of the CDR3 is 15 residues. CDR1 and CDR2 from the germline V gene are MDHEN and SYDVKM. V was pared by 1 base and J by 3 bases, with 10 bases between.

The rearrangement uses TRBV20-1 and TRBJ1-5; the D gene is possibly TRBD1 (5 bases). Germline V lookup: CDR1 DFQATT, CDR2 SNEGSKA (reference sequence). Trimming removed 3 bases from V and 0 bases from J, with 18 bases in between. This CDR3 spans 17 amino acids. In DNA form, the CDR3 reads TGCAGTGCTAGCAAGCGCCAAGGGGACCATAGCAATCAGCCCCAGCATTTT. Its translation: CSASKRQGDHSNQPQHF.

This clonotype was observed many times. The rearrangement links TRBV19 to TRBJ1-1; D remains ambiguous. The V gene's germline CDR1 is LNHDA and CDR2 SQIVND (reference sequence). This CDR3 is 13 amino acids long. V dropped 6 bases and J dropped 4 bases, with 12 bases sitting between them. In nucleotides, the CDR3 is TGTGCCAGTAGCGTCGGGGTTGCCACTGAAGCTTTCTTT. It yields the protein CASSVGVATEAFF.

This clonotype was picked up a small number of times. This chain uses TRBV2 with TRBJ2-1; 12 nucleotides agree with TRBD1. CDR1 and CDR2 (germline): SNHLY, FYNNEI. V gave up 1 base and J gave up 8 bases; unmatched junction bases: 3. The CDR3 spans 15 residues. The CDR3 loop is CASSEGDRGLDEQFF. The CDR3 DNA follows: TGTGCCAGCAGTGAAGGGGACAGGGGGCTGGATGAGCAGTTCTTC.

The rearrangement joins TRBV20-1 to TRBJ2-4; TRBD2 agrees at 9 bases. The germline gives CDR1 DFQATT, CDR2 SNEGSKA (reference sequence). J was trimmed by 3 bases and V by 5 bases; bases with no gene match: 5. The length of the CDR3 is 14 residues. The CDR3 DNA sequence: TGCAGTGCTTCTCAGCGGGGGGACAAAAACATTCAGTACTTC. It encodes CSASQRGDKNIQYF.

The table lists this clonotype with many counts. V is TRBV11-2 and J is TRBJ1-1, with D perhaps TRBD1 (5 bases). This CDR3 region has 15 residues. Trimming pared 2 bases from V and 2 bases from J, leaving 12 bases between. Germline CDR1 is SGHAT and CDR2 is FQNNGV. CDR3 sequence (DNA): TGTGCCAGCAGCTTAAGAACAGGCGCCAACACTGAAGCTTTCTTT. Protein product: CASSLRTGANTEAFF.

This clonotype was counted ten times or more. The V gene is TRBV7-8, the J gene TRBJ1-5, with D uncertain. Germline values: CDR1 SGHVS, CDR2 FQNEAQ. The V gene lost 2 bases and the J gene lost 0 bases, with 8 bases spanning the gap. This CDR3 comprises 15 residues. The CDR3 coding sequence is TGTGCCAGCAGCTTAATCAGGAATAGCAATCAGCCCCAGCATTTT. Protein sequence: CASSLIRNSNQPQHF.

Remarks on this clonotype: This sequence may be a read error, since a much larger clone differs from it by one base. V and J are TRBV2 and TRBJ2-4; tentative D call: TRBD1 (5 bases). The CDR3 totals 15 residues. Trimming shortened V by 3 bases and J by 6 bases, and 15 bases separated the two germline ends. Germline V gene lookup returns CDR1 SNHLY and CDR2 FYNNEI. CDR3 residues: CASSEKAGHRNIQYF. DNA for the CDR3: TGTGCCAGCAGTGAGAAGGCAGGGCACAGAAACATTCAGTACTTC.

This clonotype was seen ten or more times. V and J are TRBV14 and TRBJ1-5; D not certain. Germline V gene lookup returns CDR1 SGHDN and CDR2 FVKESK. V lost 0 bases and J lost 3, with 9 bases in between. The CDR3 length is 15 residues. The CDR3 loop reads CASSQDGGLNQPQHF. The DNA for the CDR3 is TGTGCCAGCAGCCAAGATGGCGGTCTCAATCAGCCCCAGCATTTT.

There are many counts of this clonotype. The DNA of the CDR3 is TGCAGTGCTAGGCAACAGGGGATTGTTCAAGATACGCAGTATTTT. It is translated as CSARQQGIVQDTQYF. V is TRBV20-1 and J is TRBJ2-3; 7 positions match TRBD1. The germline CDR1 and CDR2 sequences are DFQATT and SNEGSKA (reference sequence). V was clipped by 3 bases and J by 5 bases; unmatched bases: 11. This CDR3 region has 15 residues.

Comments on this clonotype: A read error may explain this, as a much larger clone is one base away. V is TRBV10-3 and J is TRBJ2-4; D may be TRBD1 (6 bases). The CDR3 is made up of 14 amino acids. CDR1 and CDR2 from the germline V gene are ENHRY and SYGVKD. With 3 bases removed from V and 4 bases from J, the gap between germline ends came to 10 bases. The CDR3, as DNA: TGTGCCATCAGTGAAGGACAGCAAAAAAACATTCAGTACTTC. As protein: CAISEGQQKNIQYF.

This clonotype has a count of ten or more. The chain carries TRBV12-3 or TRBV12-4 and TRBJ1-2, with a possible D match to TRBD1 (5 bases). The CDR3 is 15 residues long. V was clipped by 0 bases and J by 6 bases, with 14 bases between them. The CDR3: CASSLAQGQGHGYTF. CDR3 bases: TGTGCCAGCAGTTTAGCGCAAGGGCAGGGACATGGCTACACCTTC.

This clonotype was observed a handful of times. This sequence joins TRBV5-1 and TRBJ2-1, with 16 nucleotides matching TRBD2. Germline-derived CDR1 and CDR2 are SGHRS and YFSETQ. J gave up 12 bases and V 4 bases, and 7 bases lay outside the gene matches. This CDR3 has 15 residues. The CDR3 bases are TGCGCCAGCAGCCCGGGGACTAGCGGGGGGGCCTGGCAGTTCTTC. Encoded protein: CASSPGTSGGAWQFF.

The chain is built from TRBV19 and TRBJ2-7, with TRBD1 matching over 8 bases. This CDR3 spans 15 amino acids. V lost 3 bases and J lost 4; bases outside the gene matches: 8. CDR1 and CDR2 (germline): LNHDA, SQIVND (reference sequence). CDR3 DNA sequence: TGTGCCAGTAGTATTGGGCAGGGGGCCCCATACGAGCAGTACTTC. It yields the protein CASSIGQGAPYEQYF.

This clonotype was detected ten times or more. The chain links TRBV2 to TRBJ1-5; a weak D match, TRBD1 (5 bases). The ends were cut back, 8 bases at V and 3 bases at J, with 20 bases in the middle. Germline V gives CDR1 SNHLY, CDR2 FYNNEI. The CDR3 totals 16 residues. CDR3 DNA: TGTGCCAGCGGGGCGACGGGGGAAGATCTCAATCAGCCCCAGCATTTT. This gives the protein CASGATGEDLNQPQHF. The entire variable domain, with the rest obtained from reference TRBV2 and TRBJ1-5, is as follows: EPEVTQTPSHQVTQMGQEVILRCVPISNHLYFYWYRQILGQKVEFLVSFYNNEISEKSEIFDDQFSVERPDGSNFTLKIRSTKLEDSAMYFCASGATGEDLNQPQHFGDGTRLSIL.

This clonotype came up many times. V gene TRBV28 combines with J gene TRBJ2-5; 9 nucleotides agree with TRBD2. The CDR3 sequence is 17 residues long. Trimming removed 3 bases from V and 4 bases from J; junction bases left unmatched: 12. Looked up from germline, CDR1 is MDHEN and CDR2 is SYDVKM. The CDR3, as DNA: TGTGCCAGCAGTTTTGGGCTAGCGGGGACCACCGGAGAGACCCAGTACTTC. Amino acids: CASSFGLAGTTGETQYF.

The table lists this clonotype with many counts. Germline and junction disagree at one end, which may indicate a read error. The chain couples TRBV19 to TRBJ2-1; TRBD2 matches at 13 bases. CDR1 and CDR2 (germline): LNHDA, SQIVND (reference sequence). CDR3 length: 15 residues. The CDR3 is CATTKGTSGNNEQFF. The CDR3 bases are TGTGCCACCACAAAAGGGACTAGCGGGAACAATGAACAGTTCTTC.

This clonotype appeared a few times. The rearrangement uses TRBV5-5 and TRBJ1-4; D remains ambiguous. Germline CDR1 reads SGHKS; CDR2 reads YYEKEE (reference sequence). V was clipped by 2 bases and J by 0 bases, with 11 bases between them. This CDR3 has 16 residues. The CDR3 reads CASSLVGLATNEKLFF. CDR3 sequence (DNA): TGTGCCAGCAGCTTAGTAGGTTTAGCAACTAATGAAAAACTGTTTTTT.

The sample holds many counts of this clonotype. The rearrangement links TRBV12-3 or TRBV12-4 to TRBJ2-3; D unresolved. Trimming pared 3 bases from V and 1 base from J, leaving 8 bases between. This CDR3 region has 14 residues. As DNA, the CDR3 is TGTGCCAGCAGTTTGGTCTTTGGCACAGATACGCAGTATTTT. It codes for CASSLVFGTDTQYF.

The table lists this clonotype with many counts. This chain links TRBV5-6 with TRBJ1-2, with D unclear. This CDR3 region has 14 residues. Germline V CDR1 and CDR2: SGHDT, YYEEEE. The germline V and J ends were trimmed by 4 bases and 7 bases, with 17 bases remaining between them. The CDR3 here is CASSLIGGVGGYTF. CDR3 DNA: TGTGCCAGCAGCCTAATCGGCGGGGTTGGTGGCTACACCTTC.

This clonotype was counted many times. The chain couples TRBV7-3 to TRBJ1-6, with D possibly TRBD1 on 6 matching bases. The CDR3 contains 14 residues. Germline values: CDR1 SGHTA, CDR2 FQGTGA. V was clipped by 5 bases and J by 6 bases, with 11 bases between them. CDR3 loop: CASSHGQINSPLHF. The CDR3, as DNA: TGTGCCAGCAGCCATGGACAGATTAATTCACCCCTCCACTTT.

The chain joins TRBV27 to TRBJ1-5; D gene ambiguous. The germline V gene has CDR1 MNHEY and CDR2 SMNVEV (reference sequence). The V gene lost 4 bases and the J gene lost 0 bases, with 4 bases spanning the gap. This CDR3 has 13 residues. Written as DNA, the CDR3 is TGTGCCAGCAGTTCGGGTAGCAATCAGCCCCAGCATTTT. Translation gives CASSSGSNQPQHF.

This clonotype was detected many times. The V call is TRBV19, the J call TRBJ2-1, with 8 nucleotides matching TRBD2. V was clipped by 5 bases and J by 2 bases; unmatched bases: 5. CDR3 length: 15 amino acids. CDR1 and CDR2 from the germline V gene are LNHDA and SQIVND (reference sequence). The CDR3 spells CASSPLAGAYNEQFF. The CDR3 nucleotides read TGTGCCAGTAGTCCTCTAGCGGGCGCCTACAATGAGCAGTTCTTC.

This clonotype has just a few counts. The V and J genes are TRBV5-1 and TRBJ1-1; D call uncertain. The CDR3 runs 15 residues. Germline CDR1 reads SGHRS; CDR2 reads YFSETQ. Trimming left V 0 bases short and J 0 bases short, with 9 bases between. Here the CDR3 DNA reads TGCGCCAGCAGCTTGGGTACAAGTATGAACACTGAAGCTTTCTTT. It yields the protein CASSLGTSMNTEAFF.